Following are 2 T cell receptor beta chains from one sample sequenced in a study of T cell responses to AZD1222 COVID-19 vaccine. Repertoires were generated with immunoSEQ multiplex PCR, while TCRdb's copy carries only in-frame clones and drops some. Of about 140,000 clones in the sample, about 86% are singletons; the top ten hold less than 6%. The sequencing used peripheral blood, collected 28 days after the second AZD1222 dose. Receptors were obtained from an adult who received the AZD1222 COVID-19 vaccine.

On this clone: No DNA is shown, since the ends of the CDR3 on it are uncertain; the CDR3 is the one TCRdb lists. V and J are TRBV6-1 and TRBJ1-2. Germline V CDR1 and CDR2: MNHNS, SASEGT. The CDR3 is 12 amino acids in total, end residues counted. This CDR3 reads CASSERWGGGTF.

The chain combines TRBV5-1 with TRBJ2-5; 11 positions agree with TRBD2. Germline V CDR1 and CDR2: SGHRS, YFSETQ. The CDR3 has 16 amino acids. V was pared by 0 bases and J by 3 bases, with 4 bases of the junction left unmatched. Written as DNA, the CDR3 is TGCGCCAGCAGCTTGGGTATGGGACTAGCGGAAGAGACCCAGTACTTC. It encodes CASSLGMGLAEETQYF.